This TCR beta chain was retrieved from a study of post-analysis software for immune sequencing data. Study context: Patients with relapsing-remitting, secondary progressive and progressive-relapsing multiple sclerosis courses were all represented. The study's findings and limits: About five TRBV segments, including TRBV5-6, TRBV5-1 and TRBV20-1, were more frequent in patients than controls. Same-batch samples co-clustered strongly by F measure.

CDR1 and CDR2 from the germline V gene are MNHEY and SMNVEV (reference sequence). This CDR3 contains 16 residues. On this clonotype itself: The antigen is unknown. One end of the junction is discordant with germline, which a read error may explain.

Each TCR beta cDNA library carried unique molecular identifiers. Input populations of roughly 0.9 to 10 million T cells gave rise to 500,000 or so cDNA molecules. In TCRdb, the PCR reads were re-called with MiXCR into one record per CDR3 protein. The sample records about 770,000 distinct CDR3 sequences, 35% to 55% being singletons. This clonotype was sampled from a girl aged 10 to 17 with multiple sclerosis. Sample: blood. The chain has TRBV27 and TRBJ1-6; perhaps TRBD1 as D (5 bases). CDR3 in DNA: TGTGCCAGCCGGCCGGGGGGAAGCTCCTATAATTCACCCCGCCACTTT. Protein sequence: CASRPGGSSYNSPRHF.